Many counts were recorded for the clone carrying this T cell receptor beta chain. Antigen specificity is unknown. This record belongs to a study of T-cell memory formation after mild COVID-19. Study-level points and caveats: CD4+ contracting clones were mainly CM and EM; CD8+ ones, EMRA. Day 15 to 85 contracting clones showed balanced CD4/CD8; day 15 to 37 expanders favored CD4+.

Constant-segment primers and 5'RACE yielded cDNA libraries for TCR alpha and TCR beta, each carrying sample barcodes and UMIs. Each CDR3 protein is one row after TCRdb ran MiXCR on the 5' RACE reads. The table shows 240,000 or so distinct CDR3 sequences, with 8% to 10% occurring only once. The germline CDR1 and CDR2 sequences are SGHAT and FQNNGV. The V and J ends lost 5 bases and 7 bases, in that order; junction bases with no gene match: 8. This CDR3 is 15 amino acids long. The chain uses TRBV11-2 and TRBJ1-5, with TRBD1 identical over 10 bases. The clonotype was recovered from a man between 18 and 35 years old who had mild COVID-19 (a few samples of this study predate the infection). Cell type and time point are not known. The sample taken for sequencing was PBMCs or a T cell subset sorted from them (not recorded which). The CDR3 sequence: CASSPGTGEDQPQHF. The DNA of the CDR3 is TGTGCCAGCAGCCCGGGGACAGGGGAAGACCAGCCCCAGCATTTT.